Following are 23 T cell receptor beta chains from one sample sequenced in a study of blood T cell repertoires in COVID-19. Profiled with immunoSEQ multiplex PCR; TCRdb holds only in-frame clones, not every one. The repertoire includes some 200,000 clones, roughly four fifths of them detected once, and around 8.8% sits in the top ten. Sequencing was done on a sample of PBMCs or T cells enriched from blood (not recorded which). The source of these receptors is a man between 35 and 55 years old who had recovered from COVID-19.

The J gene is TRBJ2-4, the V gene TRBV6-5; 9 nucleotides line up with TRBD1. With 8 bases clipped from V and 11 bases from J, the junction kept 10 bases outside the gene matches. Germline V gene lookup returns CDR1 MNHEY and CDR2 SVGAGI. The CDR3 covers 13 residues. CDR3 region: CASHTGGSKVQYF. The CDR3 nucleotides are TGTGCCAGCCACACAGGGGGCTCAAAGGTTCAGTACTTC.

CDR3 region: CASSLNRDRAYF. CDR3 in DNA: TGTGCCAGCAGCTTAAACCGGGACAGGGCTTATTTT. The rearrangement joins TRBV11-2 to TRBJ2-3; 9 nucleotides align to TRBD1. There are 12 residues in the CDR3. The trim removed 2 bases at V and 15 bases at J, leaving 6 bases unmatched. Germline CDR1 is SGHAT and CDR2 is FQNNGV.

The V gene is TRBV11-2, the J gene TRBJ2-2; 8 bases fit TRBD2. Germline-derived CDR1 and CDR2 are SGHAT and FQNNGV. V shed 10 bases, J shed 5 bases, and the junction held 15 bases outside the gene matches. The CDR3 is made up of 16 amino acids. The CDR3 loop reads CATTPRLASRTGELFF. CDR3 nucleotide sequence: TGTGCCACGACCCCGAGACTAGCGAGTAGGACCGGGGAGCTGTTTTTT.

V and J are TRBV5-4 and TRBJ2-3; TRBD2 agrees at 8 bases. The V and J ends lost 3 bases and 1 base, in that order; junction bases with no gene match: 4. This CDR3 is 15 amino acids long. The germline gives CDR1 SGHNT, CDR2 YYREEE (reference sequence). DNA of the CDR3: TGTGCCAGCAGCTCGGGACTAGAACGCACAGATACGCAGTATTTT. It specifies CASSSGLERTDTQYF.

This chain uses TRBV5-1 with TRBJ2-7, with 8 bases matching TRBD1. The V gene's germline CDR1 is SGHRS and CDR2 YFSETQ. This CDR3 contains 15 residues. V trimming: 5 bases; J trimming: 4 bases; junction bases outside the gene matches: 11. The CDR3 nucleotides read TGCGCCAGCAGGATTGCGCCTACAGGGGGATACGAGCAGTACTTC. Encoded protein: CASRIAPTGGYEQYF.

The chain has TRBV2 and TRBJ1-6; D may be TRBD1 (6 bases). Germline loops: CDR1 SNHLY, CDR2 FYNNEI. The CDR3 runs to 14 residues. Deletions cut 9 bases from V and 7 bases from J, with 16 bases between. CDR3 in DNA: TGTGCCAGAGAACCAGGACAGCCAAATTCACCCCTCCACTTT. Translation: CAREPGQPNSPLHF.

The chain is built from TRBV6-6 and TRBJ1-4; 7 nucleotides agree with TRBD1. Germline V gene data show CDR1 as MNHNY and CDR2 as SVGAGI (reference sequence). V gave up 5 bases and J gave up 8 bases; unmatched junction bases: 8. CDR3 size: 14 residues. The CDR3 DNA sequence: TGTGCCAGCAGTAACAGGGGCGGGGAAGAAAAACTGTTTTTT. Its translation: CASSNRGGEEKLFF.

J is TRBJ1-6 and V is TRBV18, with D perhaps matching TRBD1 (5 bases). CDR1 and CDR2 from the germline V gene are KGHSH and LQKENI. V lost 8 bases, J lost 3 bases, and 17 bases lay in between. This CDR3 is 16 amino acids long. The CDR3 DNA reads TGTGCCAGCCCGGCACAAGGGGTGGTCTATAATTCACCCCTCCACTTT. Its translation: CASPAQGVVYNSPLHF.

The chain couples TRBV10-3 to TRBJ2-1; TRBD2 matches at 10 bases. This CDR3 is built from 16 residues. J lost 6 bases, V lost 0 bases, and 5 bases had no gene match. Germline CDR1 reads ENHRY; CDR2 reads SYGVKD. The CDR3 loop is CAISESGAGGPNEQFF. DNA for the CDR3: TGTGCCATCAGTGAGTCGGGAGCGGGAGGGCCCAATGAGCAGTTCTTC.

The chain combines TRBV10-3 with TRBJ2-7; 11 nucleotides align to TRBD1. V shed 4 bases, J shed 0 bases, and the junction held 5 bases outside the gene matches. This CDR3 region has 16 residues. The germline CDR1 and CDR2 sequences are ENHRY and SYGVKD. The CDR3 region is CAISGSGTGGSYEQYF. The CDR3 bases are TGTGCCATCAGTGGATCCGGGACAGGGGGCTCCTACGAGCAGTACTTC.

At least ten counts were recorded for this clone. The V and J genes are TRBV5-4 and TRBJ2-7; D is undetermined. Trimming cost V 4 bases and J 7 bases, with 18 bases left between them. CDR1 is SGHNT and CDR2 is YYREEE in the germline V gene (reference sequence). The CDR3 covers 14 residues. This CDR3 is CASSPDAVRLEQYF. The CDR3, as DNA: TGTGCCAGCAGCCCAGATGCGGTGCGCTTGGAGCAGTACTTC.

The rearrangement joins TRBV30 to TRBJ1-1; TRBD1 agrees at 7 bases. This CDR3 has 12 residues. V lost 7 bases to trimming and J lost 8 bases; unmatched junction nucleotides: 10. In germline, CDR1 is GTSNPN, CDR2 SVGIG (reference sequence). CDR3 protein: CASSPGQQEAFF. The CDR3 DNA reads TGTGCCTCCTCTCCGGGACAGCAGGAAGCTTTCTTT.

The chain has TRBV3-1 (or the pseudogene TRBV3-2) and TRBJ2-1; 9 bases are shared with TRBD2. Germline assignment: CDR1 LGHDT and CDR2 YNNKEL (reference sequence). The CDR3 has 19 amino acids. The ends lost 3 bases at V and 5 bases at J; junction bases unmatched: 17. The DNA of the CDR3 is TGTGCCAGCAGCCATCTCAGCCTAGGGAGGTCTAGCGGGAACAATGAGCAGTTCTTC. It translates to CASSHLSLGRSSGNNEQFF.

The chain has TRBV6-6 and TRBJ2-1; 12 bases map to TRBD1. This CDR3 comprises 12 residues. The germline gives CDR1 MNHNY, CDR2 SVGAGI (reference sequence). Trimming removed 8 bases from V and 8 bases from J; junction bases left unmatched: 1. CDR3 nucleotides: TGTGCCAGCGGGACAGGGGGCTATGAGCAGTTCTTC. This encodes CASGTGGYEQFF.

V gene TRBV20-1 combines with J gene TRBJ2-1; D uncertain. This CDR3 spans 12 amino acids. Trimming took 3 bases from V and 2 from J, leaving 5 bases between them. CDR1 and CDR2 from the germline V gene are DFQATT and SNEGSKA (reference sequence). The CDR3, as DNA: TGCAGTGCTAGTCTTACCTACAATGAGCAGTTCTTC. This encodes CSASLTYNEQFF.

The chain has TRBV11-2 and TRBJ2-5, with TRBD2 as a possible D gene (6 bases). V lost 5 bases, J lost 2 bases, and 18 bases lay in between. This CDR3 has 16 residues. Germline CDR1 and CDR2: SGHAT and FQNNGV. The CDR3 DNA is TGTGCCAGCAGCACAAACTTGGCGGGGTGGCAAGAGACCCAGTACTTC. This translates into CASSTNLAGWQETQYF.

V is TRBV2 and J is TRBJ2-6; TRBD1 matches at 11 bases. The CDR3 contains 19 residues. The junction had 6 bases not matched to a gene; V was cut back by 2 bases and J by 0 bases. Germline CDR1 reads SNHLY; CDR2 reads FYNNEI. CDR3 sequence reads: CASSERRTGGSSGANVLTF. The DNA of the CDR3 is TGTGCCAGCAGTGAACGACGGACAGGGGGCAGCTCTGGGGCCAACGTCCTGACTTTC.

CDR3 sequence (DNA): TGTGCCAGCACCCGTACCCCGTGGGACAGGAGTTATGGCTACACCTTC. Amino acid sequence: CASTRTPWDRSYGYTF. The V call is TRBV9, the J call TRBJ1-2; 8 bases match TRBD1. In germline, CDR1 is SGDLS, CDR2 YYNGEE. This CDR3 is 16 amino acids long. V trimming: 6 bases; J trimming: 5 bases; junction bases outside the gene matches: 15.

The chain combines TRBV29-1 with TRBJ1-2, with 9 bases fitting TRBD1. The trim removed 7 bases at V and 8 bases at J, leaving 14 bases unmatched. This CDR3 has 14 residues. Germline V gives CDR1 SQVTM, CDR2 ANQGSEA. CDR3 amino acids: CSADTGTGSQGYTF. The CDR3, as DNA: TGCAGCGCCGATACCGGGACAGGGTCACAAGGCTACACCTTC.

CDR3 nucleotides: TGCGCCAGCAGGGTCCAGGGACAAAGTTTATCGGGCACTGAAGCTTTCTTT. Its protein product is CASRVQGQSLSGTEAFF. The J gene is TRBJ1-1, the V gene TRBV5-1, with a weak D call TRBD1 (6 bases). CDR1 and CDR2 from the germline V gene are SGHRS and YFSETQ. The V end lost 5 bases, the J end lost 4 bases, and 24 bases lay between the germline ends. The CDR3 is 17 amino acids.

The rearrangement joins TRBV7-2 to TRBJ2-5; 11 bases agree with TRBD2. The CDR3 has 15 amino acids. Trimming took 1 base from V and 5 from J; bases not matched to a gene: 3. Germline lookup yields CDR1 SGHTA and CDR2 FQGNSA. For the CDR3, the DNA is TGTGCCAGCAGCTTAGTAGCGGGGGGGCTCGAGACCCAGTACTTC. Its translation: CASSLVAGGLETQYF. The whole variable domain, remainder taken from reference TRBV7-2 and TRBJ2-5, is GAGVSQSPSNKVTEKGKDVELRCDPISGHTALYWYRQSLGQGLEFLIYFQGNSAPDKSGLPSDRFSAERTGGSVSTLTIQRTQQEDSAVYLCASSLVAGGLETQYFGPGTRLLVL.

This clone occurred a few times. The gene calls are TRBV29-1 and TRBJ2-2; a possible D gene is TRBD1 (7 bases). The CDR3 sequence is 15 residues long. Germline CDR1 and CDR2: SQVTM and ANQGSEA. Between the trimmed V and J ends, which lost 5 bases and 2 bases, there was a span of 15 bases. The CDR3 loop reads CSVPHRGGNTGELFF. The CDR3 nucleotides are TGCAGCGTTCCCCACAGGGGAGGAAACACCGGGGAGCTGTTTTTT.

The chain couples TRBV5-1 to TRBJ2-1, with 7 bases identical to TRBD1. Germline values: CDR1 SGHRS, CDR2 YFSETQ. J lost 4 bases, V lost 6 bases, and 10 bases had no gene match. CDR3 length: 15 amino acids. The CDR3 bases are TGCGCCAGCACTAGGACAGGACAAACTTACAATGAGCAGTTCTTC. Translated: CASTRTGQTYNEQFF.